This TCR beta chain appears in the sequencing data of a study of blood T cell repertoires in COVID-19. This CDR3 is built from 15 residues. Germline lookup yields CDR1 KGHSH and CDR2 LQKENI. Trimming shortened V by 5 bases and J by 0 bases, and 8 bases separated the two germline ends. Sequencing was performed with immunoSEQ multiplex PCR; in TCRdb, only in-frame clones are kept and a portion is missing. The sample has 200,000 to 250,000 clones, approximately 83% seen once. Sequencing was done on a sample of peripheral blood. The rearrangement joins TRBV18 to TRBJ2-6; D is possibly TRBD2 (6 bases). This receptor was identified in a woman in her 30s with COVID-19, enrolled during active disease. The CDR3 bases are TGTGCCAGCTCAAAGACTAGCTCTGGGGCCAACGTCCTGACTTTC. Translating it yields CASSKTSSGANVLTF.